This passage covers 23 T cell receptor beta chains from one sample sequenced in a study of T cell repertoires in cytomegalovirus infection. Their antigens remain unidentified. TCRdb recomputed calls from the reads with MiXCR, one row per CDR3 protein. The sample shows about 920,000 distinct CDR3 sequences, approximately 31% of them seen only once. The sequencing here drew on cultured CD8+ T cells from PBMCs, taken from culture after CMV antigen stimulation. Every receptor here comes from a human donor in good health (CMV status not recorded). Some clones in this sample may be carry-over from other donors' samples.

The CDR3 nucleotides are TGTGCCATCAGTGACAATACGGGACAGGGGAAGGGTACTGAAGCTTTCTTT. Its protein is CAISDNTGQGKGTEAFF. This chain links TRBV10-3 with TRBJ1-1, with 10 bases lining up with TRBD1. Germline CDR1 is ENHRY and CDR2 is SYGVKD. V dropped 3 bases and J dropped 5; count of bases not matched to a gene: 12. The CDR3 runs 17 residues.

The J gene is TRBJ1-2, the V gene TRBV7-9; 9 nucleotides match TRBD1. Germline CDR1 reads SEHNR; CDR2 reads FQNEAQ (reference sequence). The CDR3 totals 15 residues. V gave up 5 bases and J gave up 3 bases; unmatched junction bases: 7. In DNA form, the CDR3 reads TGTGCCAGCAGCCACTGGACAGGGGTCGACTATGGCTACACCTTC. Translating gives CASSHWTGVDYGYTF.

This clonotype was observed a handful of times. The chain is built from TRBV6-1 and TRBJ2-2; D is uncertain. The V end was cut by 3 bases, the J end by 1 base, with 18 bases between. This CDR3 contains 18 residues. Germline values: CDR1 MNHNS, CDR2 SASEGT. The CDR3 DNA sequence: TGTGCCAGCAGTGACCTCAAAGGCGACACCCAGAACACCGGGGAGCTGTTTTTT. Its translation: CASSDLKGDTQNTGELFF.

The chain combines TRBV27 with TRBJ1-5; D unclear. The CDR3 loop spans 15 amino acids. The germline V gene has CDR1 MNHEY and CDR2 SMNVEV (reference sequence). V was cut by 4 bases and J by 4 bases, with 14 bases left in between. CDR3 nucleotide sequence: TGTGCCAGCAGTTCCAGCTTGGGTGGAAATCAGCCCCAGCATTTT. Translated, it gives CASSSSLGGNQPQHF.

The chain is built from TRBV7-9 and TRBJ1-1; the D is unclear. Trimming left V 5 bases short and J 1 base short, with 8 bases between. The germline V gene encodes CDR1 SEHNR and CDR2 FQNEAQ (reference sequence). The length of the CDR3 is 13 residues. The CDR3 loop reads CASSPLPNTEAFF. For the CDR3, the DNA is TGTGCCAGCAGCCCTCTCCCGAACACTGAAGCTTTCTTT.

The chain recombines TRBV6-1 with TRBJ2-5, with D possibly being TRBD1 (6 bases). Germline assignment: CDR1 MNHNS and CDR2 SASEGT. V shed 4 bases and J shed 2 bases, with 14 bases lying between them. CDR3 length: 15 residues. CDR3 in amino acids: CASSGRGNEQETQYF. The CDR3 bases are TGTGCCAGCAGTGGCAGGGGAAACGAACAAGAGACCCAGTACTTC.

The DNA for the CDR3 is TGCGCCAGCAGCTTGTTGAGGGCAGGGAATCCCTATGGCTACACCTTC. As protein: CASSLLRAGNPYGYTF. The chain couples TRBV5-1 to TRBJ1-2; a possible D gene is TRBD1 (5 bases). Trimming shortened V by 1 base and J by 4 bases, and 17 bases separated the two germline ends. Germline values: CDR1 SGHRS, CDR2 YFSETQ. The CDR3 is 16 amino acids.

This clonotype was seen repeatedly, ten times or more. The chain joins TRBV7-6 to TRBJ2-1; 7 positions agree with TRBD1. Germline CDR1 is SGHVS and CDR2 is FNYEAQ. J gave up 4 bases and V 5 bases, and 5 bases lay outside the gene matches. The CDR3 covers 14 residues. For the CDR3, the DNA is TGTGCCAGCAGCACCCGACAGGGATACAATGAGCAGTTCTTC. This sequence encodes CASSTRQGYNEQFF. Based on the CDR3 plus reference TRBV7-6 and TRBJ2-1, the full variable domain is GAGVSQSPRYKVTKRGQDVALRCDPISGHVSLYWYRQALGQGPEFLTYFNYEAQQDKSGLPNDRFSAERPEGSISTLTIQRTEQRDSAMYRCASSTRQGYNEQFFGPGTRLTVL.

The chain recombines TRBV5-5 with TRBJ2-1; 10 bases are a match to TRBD1. V lost 4 bases, J lost 8 bases, and 12 bases stayed unmatched. CDR3 length equals 16 residues. CDR1 is SGHKS and CDR2 is YYEKEE in the germline V gene (reference sequence). CDR3 coding DNA: TGTGCCAGCAGCCCTCTTGGGACAGGGGTTATCGATGAGCAGTTCTTC. Encoded protein: CASSPLGTGVIDEQFF.

As concerns this clonotype: One end of the junction fails to match germline, which may point to a read error. The chain has TRBV10-3 and TRBJ1-3; D gene uncertain. The CDR3 runs 13 residues. Germline CDR1 is ENHRY and CDR2 is SYGVKD. CDR3 loop: CALRMNSGNTIYF. The CDR3 DNA follows: TGTGCCCTCAGGATGAACTCTGGAAACACCATATATTTT.

This clonotype has more than one count but fewer than ten. The CDR3 sequence: CASSAQRDPGEFSEKLFF. In DNA, the CDR3 is TGTGCCAGCAGCGCACAGCGGGACCCAGGGGAGTTTAGTGAAAAACTGTTTTTT. This chain connects TRBV7-9 to TRBJ1-4, with D perhaps matching TRBD1 (6 bases). In germline, CDR1 is SEHNR, CDR2 FQNEAQ (reference sequence). The length of the CDR3 is 18 residues. Deletions cut 5 bases from V and 7 bases from J, with 26 bases between.

Note on this clonotype: A much larger clone is a single base away; this may be a read error. The chain has TRBV7-9 and TRBJ2-3, with unresolved D. CDR3 size: 14 residues. Germline lookup yields CDR1 SEHNR and CDR2 FQNEAQ (reference sequence). This CDR3 is CADKAGKSTDTQYF. The CDR3 region has the DNA TGTGCTGACAAGGCCGGTAAGAGTACAGATACGCAGTATTTT.

The chain carries TRBV7-3 and TRBJ2-1, with TRBD2 identical over 7 bases. From germline, CDR1 is SGHTA and CDR2 FQGTGA. The trim removed 5 bases at V and 9 bases at J, leaving 7 bases unmatched. The CDR3 sequence is 13 residues long. CDR3 sequence: CASSTGLLSEQFF. The CDR3 DNA follows: TGTGCCAGCAGCACGGGACTACTGAGTGAGCAGTTCTTC.

Note on this clonotype: At one end, the junction sequence differs from germline, possibly due to a read error. The V gene is TRBV6-5, the J gene TRBJ2-1, with 8 bases aligning to TRBD2. The CDR3 is 15 residues long. In germline, CDR1 is MNHEY, CDR2 SVGAGI. The CDR3 sequence: CSSSYRGGPDNEQFF. The DNA of the CDR3 is TGTTCCAGCAGTTACCGGGGGGGCCCAGACAATGAGCAGTTCTTC.

The chain has TRBV7-8 and TRBJ2-5; 10 bases fit TRBD1. This CDR3 has 15 amino acids. The V gene end was trimmed by 5 bases and the J gene end by 3 bases; junction bases not matched to a gene: 6. In germline, CDR1 is SGHVS, CDR2 FQNEAQ. The CDR3 region is CASSPRGTGEETQYF. CDR3 nucleotide sequence: TGTGCCAGCAGCCCACGAGGGACAGGGGAAGAGACCCAGTACTTC.

The chain has TRBV29-1 and TRBJ2-7, with D uncertain. From germline, CDR1 is SQVTM and CDR2 ANQGSEA. The V gene lost 1 base and the J gene lost 4 bases, with 14 bases spanning the gap. The CDR3 has 14 amino acids. The CDR3 DNA follows: TGCAGCGTTGAAGTGGTAGGGAACGGATACGAGCAGTACTTC. Amino acid sequence: CSVEVVGNGYEQYF.

This chain joins TRBV7-9 and TRBJ1-4; D remains unclear. CDR1 is SEHNR, CDR2 FQNEAQ, per germline (reference sequence). The CDR3 is 15 amino acids. V was trimmed by 0 bases and J by 8 bases, leaving 13 bases between them. CDR3 sequence: CASSLAGREREKLFF. The CDR3, as DNA: TGTGCCAGCAGCTTAGCTGGGAGGGAGAGGGAAAAACTGTTTTTT.

The table lists this clonotype with many counts. The gene calls are TRBV7-2 and TRBJ1-2; D gene ambiguous. CDR1 and CDR2 from the germline V gene are SGHTA and FQGNSA. Trimming shortened V by 5 bases and J by 4 bases, and 14 bases separated the two germline ends. There are 14 residues in the CDR3. CDR3 loop: CASSITDGSYGYTF. CDR3 DNA sequence: TGTGCCAGCAGCATCACGGACGGGTCCTATGGCTACACCTTC. Combining the CDR3 with reference TRBV7-2 and TRBJ1-2 gives the whole variable domain GAGVSQSPSNKVTEKGKDVELRCDPISGHTALYWYRQSLGQGLEFLIYFQGNSAPDKSGLPSDRFSAERTGGSVSTLTIQRTQQEDSAVYLCASSITDGSYGYTFGSGTRLTVV.

This chain links TRBV28 with TRBJ1-1; D gene unclear. The CDR3 totals 15 residues. Trimming stripped 7 bases from V and 2 bases from J, with 17 bases between. Germline assignment: CDR1 MDHEN and CDR2 SYDVKM. The CDR3 here is CASTNGRPTNTEAFF. The CDR3 nucleotides read TGTGCCAGCACCAACGGCAGGCCTACTAACACTGAAGCTTTCTTT.

The V and J genes are TRBV12-3 or TRBV12-4 and TRBJ2-3, with 9 bases that match TRBD2. The CDR3 consists of 16 residues. J was trimmed by 3 bases and V by 7 bases; bases with no gene match: 11. CDR3 sequence reads: CASTFLTSGRTDTQYF. DNA for the CDR3: TGTGCCAGCACCTTTTTGACTAGCGGTAGGACAGATACGCAGTATTTT.

The chain combines TRBV3-1 with TRBJ2-3; D is unclear. This CDR3 has 19 amino acids. With 4 bases removed from V and 4 bases from J, the gap between germline ends came to 27 bases. CDR1 and CDR2 (germline): LGHDT, YNNKEL (reference sequence). The CDR3 loop is CASSLPPISGANPPDTQYF. The CDR3 coding sequence is TGTGCCAGCAGCCTTCCGCCTATCTCCGGAGCGAACCCCCCAGATACGCAGTATTTT.

The chain is built from TRBV20-1 and TRBJ1-1, with TRBD1 as a possible D gene (6 bases). CDR1 is DFQATT, CDR2 SNEGSKA, per germline (reference sequence). This CDR3 region has 14 residues. Trimming took off 5 bases at V and 6 bases at J, with 19 bases between the two ends. The CDR3 spells CSAPTGGGEAEAFF. CDR3 nucleotides: TGCAGTGCTCCAACGGGGGGCGGAGAAGCTGAAGCTTTCTTT.

The J gene is TRBJ1-1, the V gene TRBV19; possibly TRBD1 for D (6 bases). The V gene's germline CDR1 is LNHDA and CDR2 SQIVND (reference sequence). This CDR3 region has 15 residues. V was trimmed by 1 base and J by 0 bases, leaving 9 bases between them. CDR3: CASSIGGQLNTEAFF. CDR3 sequence (DNA): TGTGCCAGTAGTATAGGGGGACAACTGAACACTGAAGCTTTCTTT.